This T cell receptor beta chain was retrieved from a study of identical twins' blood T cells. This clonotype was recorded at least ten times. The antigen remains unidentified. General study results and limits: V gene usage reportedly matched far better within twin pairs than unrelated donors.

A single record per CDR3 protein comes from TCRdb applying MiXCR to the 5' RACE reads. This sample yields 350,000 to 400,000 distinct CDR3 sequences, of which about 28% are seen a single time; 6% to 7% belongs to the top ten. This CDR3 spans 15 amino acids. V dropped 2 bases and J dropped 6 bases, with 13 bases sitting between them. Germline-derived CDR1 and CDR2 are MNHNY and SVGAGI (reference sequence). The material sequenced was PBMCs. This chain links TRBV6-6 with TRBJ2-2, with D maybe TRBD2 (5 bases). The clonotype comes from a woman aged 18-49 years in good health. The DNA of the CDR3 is TGTGCCAGCAGTTACGACACAGAGGGAGCCGGGGAGCTGTTTTTT. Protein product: CASSYDTEGAGELFF.